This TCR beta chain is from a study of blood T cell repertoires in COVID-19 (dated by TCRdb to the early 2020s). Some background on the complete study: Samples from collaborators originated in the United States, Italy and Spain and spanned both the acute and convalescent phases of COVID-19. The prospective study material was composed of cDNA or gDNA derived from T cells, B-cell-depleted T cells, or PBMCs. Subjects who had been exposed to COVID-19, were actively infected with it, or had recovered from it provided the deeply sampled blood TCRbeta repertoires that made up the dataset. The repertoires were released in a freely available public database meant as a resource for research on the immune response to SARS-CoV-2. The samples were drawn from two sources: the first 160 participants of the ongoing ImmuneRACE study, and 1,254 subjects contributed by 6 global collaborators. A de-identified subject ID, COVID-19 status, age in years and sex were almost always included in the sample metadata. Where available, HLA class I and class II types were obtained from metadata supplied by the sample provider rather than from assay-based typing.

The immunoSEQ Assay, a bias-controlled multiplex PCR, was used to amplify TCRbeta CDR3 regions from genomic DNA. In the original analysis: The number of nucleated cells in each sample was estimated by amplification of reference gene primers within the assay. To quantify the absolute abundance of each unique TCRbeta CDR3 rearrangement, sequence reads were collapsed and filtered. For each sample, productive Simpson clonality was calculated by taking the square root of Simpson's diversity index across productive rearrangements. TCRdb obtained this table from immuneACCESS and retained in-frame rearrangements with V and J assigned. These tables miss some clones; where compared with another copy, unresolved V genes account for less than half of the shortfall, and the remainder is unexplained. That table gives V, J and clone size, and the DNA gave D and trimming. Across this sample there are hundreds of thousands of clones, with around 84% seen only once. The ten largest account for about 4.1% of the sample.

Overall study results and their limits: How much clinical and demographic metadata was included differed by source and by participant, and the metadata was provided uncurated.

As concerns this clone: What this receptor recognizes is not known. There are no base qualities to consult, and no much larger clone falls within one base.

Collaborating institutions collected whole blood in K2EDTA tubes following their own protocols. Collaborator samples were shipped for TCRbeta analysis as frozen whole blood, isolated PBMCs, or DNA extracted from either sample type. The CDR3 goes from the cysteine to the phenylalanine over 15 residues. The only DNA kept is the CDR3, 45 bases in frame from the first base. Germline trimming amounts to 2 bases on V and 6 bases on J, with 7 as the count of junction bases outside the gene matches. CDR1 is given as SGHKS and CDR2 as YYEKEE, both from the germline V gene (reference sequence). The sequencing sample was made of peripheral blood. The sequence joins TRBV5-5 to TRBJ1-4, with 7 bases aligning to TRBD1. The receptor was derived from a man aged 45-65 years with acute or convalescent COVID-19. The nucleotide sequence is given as TGTGCCAGCAGCTTAATGCCAGGGGGGTATGAAAAACTGTTTTTT. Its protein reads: CASSLMPGGYEKLFF. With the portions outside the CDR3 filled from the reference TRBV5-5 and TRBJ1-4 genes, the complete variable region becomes DAGVTQSPTHLIKTRGQQVTLRCSPISGHKSVSWYQQVLGQGPQFIFQYYEKEERGRGNFPDRFSARQFPNYSSELNVNALLLGDSALYLCASSLMPGGYEKLFFGSGTQLSVL.